Below, one T cell receptor (beta chain) is given with its context. The data were taken from a study of blood T cells in healthy people across ages. Primers used in a second PCR of roughly 6 to 11 cycles were a sample-barcoded 5' primer and a J-beta primer mix. Using its own MiXCR run on the 5' RACE reads, TCRdb lists one record per CDR3 protein. The data show under 1,000,000 distinct CDR3 sequences, around 50% seen once. The germline V gene has CDR1 DFQATT and CDR2 SNEGSKA (reference sequence). Trimming stripped 6 bases from V and 3 bases from J, with 24 bases between. The CDR3 has 16 amino acids. The origin of this receptor is a man older than 75 in good health. The chain carries TRBV20-1 and TRBJ2-7, with D tentatively TRBD1 or TRBD2 (6 bases each). Sequencing was carried out using blood. The CDR3 sequence is CSAQFGGGGRVYEQYF. CDR3 sequence (DNA): TGCAGTGCCCAGTTCGGAGGGGGAGGCAGGGTCTACGAGCAGTACTTC.